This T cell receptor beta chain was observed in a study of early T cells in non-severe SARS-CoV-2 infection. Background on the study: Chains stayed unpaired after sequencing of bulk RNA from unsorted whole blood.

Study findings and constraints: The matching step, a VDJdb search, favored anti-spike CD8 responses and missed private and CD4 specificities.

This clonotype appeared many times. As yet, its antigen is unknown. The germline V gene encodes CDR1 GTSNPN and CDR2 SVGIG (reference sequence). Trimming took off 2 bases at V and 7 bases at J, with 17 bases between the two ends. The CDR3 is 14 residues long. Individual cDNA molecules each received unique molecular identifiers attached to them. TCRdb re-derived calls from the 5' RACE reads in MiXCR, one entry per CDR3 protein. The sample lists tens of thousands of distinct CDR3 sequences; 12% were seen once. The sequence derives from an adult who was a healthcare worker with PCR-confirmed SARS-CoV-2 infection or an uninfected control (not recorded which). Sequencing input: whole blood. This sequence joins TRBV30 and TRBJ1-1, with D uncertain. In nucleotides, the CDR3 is TGTGCCTGGAGTACCCAAGGGAAAGCGATTGAAGCTTTCTTT. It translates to CAWSTQGKAIEAFF.